This T cell receptor (beta chain) was profiled in a study of blood T cell repertoires in COVID-19. On the study more broadly: Samples representing acute and convalescent COVID-19 were sourced from the United States, Italy and Spain. PBMCs, B-cell-depleted T cells, or T cells were the source of the cDNA or gDNA that made up the material.

The method was immunoSEQ multiplex PCR; TCRdb's version includes in-frame clones alone and lacks a portion of them. This table holds over 70,000 clones, 80% found once. This clone was observed once. Germline assignment: CDR1 SGHTS and CDR2 YDEGEE. The CDR3 totals 15 residues. V shed 6 bases, J shed 2 bases, and the junction held 7 bases outside the gene matches. The sample taken for sequencing was peripheral blood. This TCR was recovered from a woman aged 65 to 85 with acute or convalescent COVID-19. This rearrangement joins TRBV5-8 to TRBJ2-3; 9 positions match TRBD1. CDR3: CASNSGTGYTDTQYF. The CDR3 DNA is TGTGCCAGCAACTCCGGGACAGGGTACACAGATACGCAGTATTTT.